The T cell receptor (beta chain) described here comes from a study of Ad26.COV2.S vaccination and SARS-CoV-2 variants (dated by TCRdb to the early 2020s). In terms of the full investigation: Vaccine-arm donors came from COV1001, a multicentre, randomized, double-blind, placebo-controlled phase I-IIa trial of Ad26.COV2.S in healthy adults. Ad26.COV2.S was given intramuscularly at 5x10^10 or 1x10^11 viral particles, as a single shot or as two shots 56 days apart. The specificity and breadth of SARS-CoV-2-reactive T cell receptors after Ad26.COV2.S vaccination were assessed by TCRbeta repertoire sequencing. A total of about 30 samples were included in the TCR-sequenced set, comprising 19 Ad26.COV2.S vaccine recipients, 5 placebo recipients and 8 SARS-CoV-2 convalescent individuals. Trial participants were randomized into five groups of five: low-dose or high-dose Ad26.COV2.S given once or twice, or placebo on both occasions. Blinding of investigators to trial group allocation was maintained during experiments and outcome assessment.

As concerns this clone: The clone's antigen remains unknown. The sample holds no much larger clone one base away, and base qualities are not on file.

The treatment or condition label on this specimen signifies: roughly 18 received Ad26.COV2.S at low or high dose, single or two shots; a few received placebo; per-sample allocation not given. For vaccine and placebo recipients, repertoires were sequenced using samples collected on day 63 after the first injection. In Cohort 1b, fewer than 30 adults aged 18-55 years were enrolled at a single site in Boston, USA, between 29 July and 7 August 2020. Ad26.COV2.S was a replication-incompetent adenovirus type 26 vector expressing a prefusion-stabilized SARS-CoV-2 spike protein from the original Wuhan strain. TCRbeta CDR3 regions were sequenced with the immunoSEQ Assay. After extraction, genomic DNA underwent amplification by bias-controlled multiplex PCR, followed by high-throughput sequencing. As for how the authors treated the data: To quantify the absolute abundance of every unique TCRbeta CDR3 region, sequences were collapsed and filtered. T cell fraction was estimated by normalization of TCRbeta template counts to usable DNA, with usable DNA being measured through amplification of reference genes present in all nucleated cells. Repertoire TCRs were annotated as SARS-CoV-2-specific when V gene, CDR3 amino acid sequence and J gene were exactly matched to a known reactive TCR set. The reference SARS-CoV-2 TCR set was obtained from MIRA and was filtered for enrichment in COVID-19-positive ImmuneCODE repertoires, whereby public or cross-reactive TCRs were removed. Using the MIRA antigens, annotated TCRs were further analysed by specific ORF or by position within an ORF. Breadth was defined as the number of annotated unique rearrangements divided by the total number of unique productive rearrangements, and depth was defined as the summed frequency of the annotated unique rearrangements. Group comparisons of TCR breadth used two-sided Wilcoxon rank-sum tests. TCRdb's version of the immuneACCESS table is confined to in-frame rearrangements and falls short of the full clone set. An unresolved V gene accounts for under half of the shortfall where checked; the remainder is of unknown origin. That table furnishes V, J and clone size, whereas the DNA furnished D and trimming. The sample has about 330,000 clones on record, around 90% of them singletons. Jointly, the top ten make up over 5% of the sample.

Counted from cysteine to phenylalanine, this CDR3 has 14 amino acids. The read is trimmed to its CDR3 DNA, 42 bases read in frame from base 1. The junction carries 8 bases between V and J, which are trimmed by 7 bases and 1 base respectively. CDR1 LNHDA and CDR2 SQIVND are derived from the germline V gene (reference sequence). General findings and caveats noted by the study authors: Comparable non-spike TCR breadth was observed between vaccine and placebo recipients, consistent with only spike being contained in the vaccine. Spike-specific TCR breadth was higher in Ad26.COV2.S recipients than in placebo recipients (P = 0.0014). Substantial breadth of spike-specific CD8+ and CD4+ T cell responses was reported after vaccination. The authors noted that total T cell responses may have been underestimated by the TCR breadth and depth analyses. The study was not powered for comparison of responses between vaccine doses or regimens.

The clonotype was recovered from a person aged 18-60 years who received the Ad26.COV2.S COVID-19 vaccine or a placebo. Sequenced here: peripheral blood, sampled in a trial of Ad26.COV2.S vaccine versus placebo. The rearrangement combines TRBV19 with TRBJ2-6; the D gene is unclear. The CDR3 in this case is CASMTRSGANVLTF. The DNA sequence reads TGTGCCAGTATGACGCGGTCTGGGGCCAACGTCCTGACTTTC.